One sample yielded the 10 T cell receptor beta chains listed below, sequenced in a study of T cell responses to AZD1222 COVID-19 vaccine. Sequencing used immunoSEQ multiplex PCR; TCRdb keeps in-frame clones, though not all of them. The table records 75,000 to 90,000 clones, 85% of them present only once. The material sequenced was peripheral blood, taken on day 0 of AZD1222 vaccination. The receptor set was obtained from an adult in good health.

This rearrangement joins TRBV13 to TRBJ2-3; the match to TRBD2 covers 11 bases. The J segment lost 4 bases and the V segment lost 5 bases, leaving 8 bases of the junction unmatched. CDR3 length: 16 amino acids. Germline CDR1 PRHDT, CDR2 FYEKMQ (reference sequence). This CDR3 is CASSPIAGGRADTQYF. CDR3 DNA sequence: TGTGCCAGCAGCCCGATAGCGGGGGGGCGGGCAGATACGCAGTATTTT.

This chain links TRBV7-2 with TRBJ1-2, with D perhaps TRBD1 (5 bases). The CDR3 sequence is 14 residues long. Trimming removed 5 bases from V and 6 bases from J, with 16 bases in between. Germline V gives CDR1 SGHTA, CDR2 FQGNSA. The CDR3 region has the DNA TGTGCCAGCAGCCAGACAGACTACCGCCATGGCTACACCTTC. Translation gives CASSQTDYRHGYTF.

This clone has ten or more counts. This chain connects TRBV2 to TRBJ2-7; D possibly matches TRBD1 or TRBD2 (5 bases each). Germline assignment: CDR1 SNHLY and CDR2 FYNNEI. Between the trimmed V and J ends, which lost 6 bases and 0 bases, there was a span of 18 bases. The CDR3 consists of 16 residues. The CDR3 reads CASRMRGGYSSYEQYF. DNA for the CDR3: TGTGCCAGCAGGATGAGGGGCGGGTATAGCTCCTACGAGCAGTACTTC.

This rearrangement joins TRBV3-1 (or the pseudogene TRBV3-2) to TRBJ2-3; tentatively, D is TRBD2 (5 bases). This CDR3 is 15 amino acids long. Germline V gives CDR1 LGHDT, CDR2 YNNKEL (reference sequence). The V end lost 1 base, the J end lost 0 bases, and 8 bases lay between the germline ends. In nucleotides, the CDR3 is TGTGCCAGCAGCCAAGTGAGGAGGAGCACAGATACGCAGTATTTT. This sequence encodes CASSQVRRSTDTQYF.

The V call is TRBV7-2, the J call TRBJ1-2, with D maybe TRBD1 (6 bases). The V end was cut by 4 bases, the J end by 6 bases, with 9 bases between. The CDR3 totals 12 residues. The germline CDR1 and CDR2 sequences are SGHTA and FQGNSA. The CDR3 sequence is CASSSTGNGYTF. The CDR3 bases are TGTGCCAGCAGCTCAACAGGGAATGGCTACACCTTC.

This clone came up a few times. This chain joins TRBV2 and TRBJ1-6; D not certain. The germline gives CDR1 SNHLY, CDR2 FYNNEI. Trimming took off 8 bases at V and 0 bases at J, with 14 bases between the two ends. This CDR3 comprises 16 residues. The CDR3 nucleotides read TGTGCCAGCCCCGCAAGCAACGTCTCCTATAATTCACCCCTCCACTTT. Its protein is CASPASNVSYNSPLHF. The whole variable domain, remainder taken from reference TRBV2 and TRBJ1-6, is EPEVTQTPSHQVTQMGQEVILRCVPISNHLYFYWYRQILGQKVEFLVSFYNNEISEKSEIFDDQFSVERPDGSNFTLKIRSTKLEDSAMYFCASPASNVSYNSPLHFGNGTRLTVT.

This clone was seen only once. The V gene is TRBV7-2, the J gene TRBJ1-3; D is undetermined. The germline V gene encodes CDR1 SGHTA and CDR2 FQGNSA. Trimming shortened V by 1 base and J by 4 bases, and 11 bases separated the two germline ends. The CDR3 contains 15 residues. CDR3 protein: CASSLGRGSGNTIYF. The CDR3 DNA is TGTGCCAGCAGCTTAGGGCGCGGGTCCGGAAACACCATATATTTT. The entire variable domain, with the rest obtained from reference TRBV7-2 and TRBJ1-3, is as follows: GAGVSQSPSNKVTEKGKDVELRCDPISGHTALYWYRQSLGQGLEFLIYFQGNSAPDKSGLPSDRFSAERTGGSVSTLTIQRTQQEDSAVYLCASSLGRGSGNTIYFGEGSWLTVV.

The chain combines TRBV29-1 with TRBJ1-2; D gene unclear. The CDR3 has 12 amino acids. V shed 1 base and J shed 4 bases, with 7 bases lying between them. The germline gives CDR1 SQVTM, CDR2 ANQGSEA. CDR3 amino acids: CSVEGVVYGYTF. The CDR3 nucleotides are TGCAGCGTTGAAGGGGTGGTCTATGGCTACACCTTC.

V is TRBV10-3 and J is TRBJ1-1; possible D gene TRBD1, 6 bases. Germline-derived CDR1 and CDR2 are ENHRY and SYGVKD. Trimming removed 0 bases from V and 4 bases from J, with 12 bases in between. The CDR3 covers 15 residues. Here the CDR3 reads CAISESGGWGTEAFF. DNA of the CDR3: TGTGCCATCAGTGAGTCTGGGGGCTGGGGCACTGAAGCTTTCTTT.

CDR3 region: CASRIQGDGNTIYF. The CDR3 DNA reads TGTGCCAGTAGAATACAGGGAGATGGAAACACCATATATTTT. The rearrangement joins TRBV19 to TRBJ1-3; D may be TRBD1 (6 bases). The germline V gene has CDR1 LNHDA and CDR2 SQIVND (reference sequence). The CDR3 is made up of 14 amino acids. V was clipped by 6 bases and J by 3 bases, with 12 bases between them. Filled out from reference TRBV19 and TRBJ1-3, the complete variable domain reads DGGITQSPKYLFRKEGQNVTLSCEQNLNHDAMYWYRQDPGQGLRLIYYSQIVNDFQKGDIAEGYSVSREKKESFPLTVTSAQKNPTAFYLCASRIQGDGNTIYFGEGSWLTVV.